This passage covers 21 T cell receptor beta chains from one sample sequenced in a study of T cells in Graves' hyperthyroidism and ophthalmopathy. TCR beta CDR3 sequences were amplified from RNA transcripts. The HTBI primer set was used in a first-round RT-PCR of the TCR CDR3. TCRdb redid the calling of the multiplex PCR reads with MiXCR, one entry per CDR3 protein. The sample carries fewer than 700,000 distinct CDR3 sequences, more than 15% recorded once. The source material was blood. The receptors were gathered from a young woman with Graves' ophthalmopathy.

In its sample, this clonotype was seen a few times. The chain employs TRBV5-8 and TRBJ2-7; tentatively, D is TRBD1 or TRBD2 (5 bases each). The CDR3 runs to 12 residues. The germline gives CDR1 SGHTS, CDR2 YDEGEE. V lost 2 bases, J lost 9 bases, and 12 bases lay in between. The CDR3 DNA reads as TGTGCCAGCAGCTTACTGGGGGAGCGGCAGTACTTC. This gives the protein CASSLLGERQYF.

The chain carries TRBV19 and TRBJ2-2, with D uncertain. The CDR3 loop spans 13 amino acids. Germline V gives CDR1 LNHDA, CDR2 SQIVND (reference sequence). V shed 2 bases and J shed 6 bases, with 7 bases lying between them. The CDR3 DNA reads TGTGCCAGTAGTATAAGACCCGCCGGGGAGCTGTTTTTT. The encoded protein is CASSIRPAGELFF.

The chain is built from TRBV9 and TRBJ1-5, with a weak D call TRBD1 (5 bases). V was cut by 6 bases and J by 3 bases, with 16 bases left in between. CDR3 length equals 15 residues. Germline V gene lookup returns CDR1 SGDLS and CDR2 YYNGEE. Here the CDR3 DNA reads TGTGCCAGCATTCCCCGACAGAATTCCAATCAGCCCCAGCATTTT. It specifies CASIPRQNSNQPQHF.

The V gene is TRBV9, the J gene TRBJ2-7; D is undetermined. The CDR3 length is 14 residues. Germline assignment: CDR1 SGDLS and CDR2 YYNGEE. V shed 0 bases and J shed 3 bases, with 10 bases lying between them. This chain's CDR3 is CASSVDPSIYEQYF. The CDR3 DNA reads as TGTGCCAGCAGCGTAGACCCAAGCATCTACGAGCAGTACTTC.

This clonotype was counted at least ten times. The chain links TRBV29-1 to TRBJ2-1; TRBD1 is a possible D gene (6 bases). V was clipped by 3 bases and J by 0 bases, with 21 bases between them. CDR3 length equals 18 residues. Germline CDR1 reads SQVTM; CDR2 reads ANQGSEA. The CDR3 DNA reads TGCAGCGTTGACTCGGTCAGGGGCTCCCGAAGCTCCTACAATGAGCAGTTCTTC. Amino acids: CSVDSVRGSRSSYNEQFF.

V is TRBV19 and J is TRBJ1-1, with 7 bases aligning to TRBD1. The V gene end was trimmed by 4 bases and the J gene end by 6 bases; junction bases not matched to a gene: 14. Germline CDR1 is LNHDA and CDR2 is SQIVND (reference sequence). The CDR3 runs 16 residues. DNA for the CDR3: TGTGCCAGTAGTAGGCCCGATAGGACAGGCGGGCCTGAAGCTTTCTTT. Amino acids: CASSRPDRTGGPEAFF.

The chain carries TRBV12-3 or TRBV12-4 and TRBJ2-7; TRBD1 might be the D (8 bases). V lost 6 bases, J lost 4 bases, and 22 bases lay in between. This CDR3 has 16 residues. For the CDR3, the DNA is TGTGCCAGCAGCCCCAACAGGGGGGGGGGCGGATACGAGCAGTACTTC. Encoded protein: CASSPNRGGGGYEQYF.

This clonotype has a count of ten or more. The J gene is TRBJ2-1, the V gene TRBV7-9; D may correspond to TRBD1 or TRBD2 (5 bases each). The V end was cut by 5 bases, the J end by 8 bases, with 19 bases between. This CDR3 is built from 15 residues. The V gene's germline CDR1 is SEHNR and CDR2 FQNEAQ (reference sequence). This CDR3 is CASSTRDPVLDEQFF. CDR3 DNA sequence: TGTGCCAGCAGCACCCGGGACCCCGTCCTCGATGAGCAGTTCTTC.

This clonotype has a count of ten or more. The chain couples TRBV6-1 to TRBJ1-4; tentative D call: TRBD1 (6 bases). The CDR3 spans 15 residues. Germline lookup yields CDR1 MNHNS and CDR2 SASEGT. The V and J ends lost 2 bases and 7 bases respectively, with 14 bases between them. In DNA, the CDR3 is TGTGCCAGCAGTGAATGGGGGCAGGGAAGTGAAAAACTGTTTTTT. It is translated as CASSEWGQGSEKLFF.

CDR3 in DNA: TGTGCCAGCAGCCGTGGGGAAATTAATGGCTACACCTTC. This encodes CASSRGEINGYTF. The V call is TRBV6-1, the J call TRBJ1-2; D not certain. This CDR3 region has 13 residues. Per germline, CDR1 MNHNS and CDR2 SASEGT. V lost 6 bases, J lost 6 bases, and 14 bases lay in between.

J is TRBJ1-2 and V is TRBV4-1, with D perhaps TRBD1 (6 bases). CDR3 size: 18 residues. The V end was cut by 2 bases, the J end by 0 bases, with 19 bases between. Per the germline V gene, CDR1 is MGHRA and CDR2 is YSYEKL. CDR3 bases: TGCGCCAGCAGCCAAATTCGCCTCAGGGGAACCTCTAACTATGGCTACACCTTC. It translates to CASSQIRLRGTSNYGYTF.

This clonotype was detected ten times or more. The gene calls are TRBV11-2 and TRBJ1-2; no reliable D call. Trimming stripped 5 bases from V and 2 bases from J, with 15 bases between. The length of the CDR3 is 15 residues. In germline, CDR1 is SGHAT, CDR2 FQNNGV. CDR3 amino acids: CASSPHEAVNYGYTF. The CDR3 DNA is TGTGCCAGCAGCCCCCATGAGGCGGTGAACTATGGCTACACCTTC.

This chain joins TRBV11-2 and TRBJ2-7; D may be TRBD1 or TRBD2 (5 bases each). Trimming removed 5 bases from V and 3 bases from J, with 17 bases in between. The germline gives CDR1 SGHAT, CDR2 FQNNGV. The CDR3 spans 15 residues. The DNA of the CDR3 is TGTGCCAGCAGCATCTCCGGGACCGAACTCTACGAGCAGTACTTC. This translates into CASSISGTELYEQYF.

This clonotype was found many times. The CDR3 loop is CASSLGGGPTGELFF. The CDR3 DNA reads as TGTGCCAGCAGCTTAGGAGGGGGGCCCACCGGGGAGCTGTTTTTT. The chain has TRBV11-3 and TRBJ2-2; either TRBD1 or TRBD2 may fit D (6 bases each). CDR1 SGHNT and CDR2 YENEEA come from the germline V gene. The V end lost 1 base, the J end lost 4 bases, and 10 bases lay between the germline ends. This CDR3 spans 15 amino acids.

The V and J genes are TRBV7-2 and TRBJ2-3; TRBD1 or TRBD2 may be the D gene (5 bases each). Germline V gene data show CDR1 as SGHTA and CDR2 as FQGNSA. Between the trimmed V and J ends, which lost 3 bases and 0 bases, there was a span of 13 bases. The CDR3 extends over 16 amino acids. The CDR3 here is CASSLSFGGSTDTQYF. In nucleotides, the CDR3 is TGTGCCAGCAGCTTGAGTTTTGGGGGAAGCACAGATACGCAGTATTTT.

The sample holds a few counts of this clonotype. V is TRBV19 and J is TRBJ2-5; no clear D gene. CDR1 is LNHDA and CDR2 is SQIVND in the germline V gene (reference sequence). Trimming shortened V by 1 base and J by 1 base, and 13 bases separated the two germline ends. The CDR3 extends over 16 amino acids. In DNA form, the CDR3 reads TGTGCCAGTAGTATAGGGCCCAGGCAGCTCCAAGAGACCCAGTACTTC. Amino acid sequence: CASSIGPRQLQETQYF.

This clonotype was detected many times. The chain employs TRBV7-2 and TRBJ2-5; D may be TRBD2 (7 bases). Germline CDR1 reads SGHTA; CDR2 reads FQGNSA. The CDR3 contains 16 residues. The germline V and J ends were trimmed by 4 bases and 5 bases, with 20 bases remaining between them. The CDR3: CASSSRGGALRETQYF. In nucleotides, the CDR3 is TGTGCCAGCAGCTCCCGTGGGGGGGCCCTAAGGGAGACCCAGTACTTC. The whole variable domain, filled in from reference TRBV7-2 and TRBJ2-5, reads GAGVSQSPSNKVTEKGKDVELRCDPISGHTALYWYRQSLGQGLEFLIYFQGNSAPDKSGLPSDRFSAERTGGSVSTLTIQRTQQEDSAVYLCASSSRGGALRETQYFGPGTRLLVL.

There are many counts of this clonotype. This chain links TRBV28 with TRBJ1-1, with unresolved D. The CDR3 runs to 13 residues. The germline gives CDR1 MDHEN, CDR2 SYDVKM. V lost 8 bases and J 0 bases, leaving 10 bases between the germline ends. The CDR3 loop reads CASVYVLNTEAFF. The CDR3 DNA follows: TGTGCCAGCGTGTATGTACTGAACACTGAAGCTTTCTTT. Filled out from reference TRBV28 and TRBJ1-1, the complete variable domain reads DVKVTQSSRYLVKRTGEKVFLECVQDMDHENMFWYRQDPGLGLRLIYFSYDVKMKEKGDIPEGYSVSREKKERFSLILESASTNQTSMYLCASVYVLNTEAFFGQGTRLTVV.

The chain couples TRBV20-1 to TRBJ1-5; possibly TRBD1 for D (6 bases). CDR1 is DFQATT and CDR2 is SNEGSKA in the germline V gene (reference sequence). This CDR3 is built from 18 residues. V lost 0 bases, J lost 1 base, and 19 bases lay in between. The CDR3 loop reads CSARDPRGGRESNQPQHF. The CDR3 DNA reads as TGCAGTGCTAGAGATCCGCGGGGGGGCAGGGAAAGCAATCAGCCCCAGCATTTT.

This clonotype has just a few counts. The chain couples TRBV6-6 to TRBJ2-3, with D unclear. There are 16 residues in the CDR3. Trimming took 3 bases from V and 2 from J, leaving 15 bases between them. The germline V gene has CDR1 MNHNY and CDR2 SVGAGI (reference sequence). CDR3 nucleotides: TGTGCCAGCAGTTATTCGGGTTACAGCCCCACAGATACGCAGTATTTT. Amino acid sequence: CASSYSGYSPTDTQYF.

In DNA form, the CDR3 reads TGTGCCAGCAGTGAGCAGGGGTTGGGCACTGAAGCTTTCTTT. Protein: CASSEQGLGTEAFF. The genes are TRBV2 and TRBJ1-1, with D perhaps matching TRBD1 (6 bases). Germline CDR1 SNHLY, CDR2 FYNNEI. This CDR3 is 14 amino acids long. Trimming stripped 3 bases from V and 4 bases from J, with 12 bases between. Full variable domain (missing parts from reference TRBV2 and TRBJ1-1): EPEVTQTPSHQVTQMGQEVILRCVPISNHLYFYWYRQILGQKVEFLVSFYNNEISEKSEIFDDQFSVERPDGSNFTLKIRSTKLEDSAMYFCASSEQGLGTEAFFGQGTRLTVV.